Presented here are 13 T cell receptor beta chains from one specimen sequenced in a study of OX40 agonist ivuxolimab in advanced cancers. TCRdb's table, derived via immunoSEQ multiplex PCR, lists solely in-frame clones and lacks some. The data show 50,000 to 70,000 clones, with around four fifths seen just once and around 3.4% held by the top ten. The input for sequencing was CD4+ or CD8+ T cells sorted from blood, taken in a trial of the OX40 agonist ivuxolimab. The receptor source for this set is an adult with an advanced solid tumor such as melanoma, head and neck, liver or kidney cancer.

The V gene is TRBV11-3, the J gene TRBJ2-2; no clear D gene. This CDR3 is 13 amino acids long. Germline V CDR1 and CDR2: SGHNT, YENEEA. The V and J ends lost 2 bases and 5 bases respectively, with 6 bases between them. DNA for the CDR3: TGTGCCAGCAGCTTAAGAAAAACCGGGGAGCTGTTTTTT. It yields the protein CASSLRKTGELFF.

This chain joins TRBV5-4 and TRBJ1-1; 8 bases are a match to TRBD1. The ends lost 4 bases at V and 0 bases at J; junction bases unmatched: 8. Germline CDR1 SGHNT, CDR2 YYREEE (reference sequence). This CDR3 is built from 16 residues. The DNA for the CDR3 is TGTGCCAGCAGCCCTACTCCGGACAGGGTGAACACTGAAGCTTTCTTT. Its protein product is CASSPTPDRVNTEAFF.

The V gene is TRBV18, the J gene TRBJ2-5, with unresolved D. The germline V gene encodes CDR1 KGHSH and CDR2 LQKENI. The CDR3 has 14 residues. Deletions cut 0 bases from V and 1 base from J, with 6 bases between. CDR3 amino acids: CASSPPPGQETQYF. The CDR3 DNA reads TGTGCCAGCTCACCACCTCCAGGCCAAGAGACCCAGTACTTC. The full variable domain, in which reference TRBV18 and TRBJ2-5 provide the parts outside the CDR3, is NAGVMQNPRHLVRRRGQEARLRCSPMKGHSHVYWYRQLPEEGLKFMVYLQKENIIDESGMPKERFSAEFPKEGPSILRIQQVVRGDSAAYFCASSPPPGQETQYFGPGTRLLVL.

The J gene is TRBJ2-2, the V gene TRBV7-9, with no clear D. This CDR3 is built from 15 residues. The V gene's germline CDR1 is SEHNR and CDR2 FQNEAQ (reference sequence). Trimming stripped 4 bases from V and 0 bases from J, with 9 bases between. The CDR3 region is CASSSVYANTGELFF. The CDR3 DNA reads TGTGCCAGCAGCTCGGTTTATGCGAACACCGGGGAGCTGTTTTTT.

The chain links TRBV14 to TRBJ1-2, with TRBD1 as a possible D gene (6 bases). From germline, CDR1 is SGHDN and CDR2 FVKESK. The V and J ends lost 4 bases and 4 bases respectively, with 13 bases between them. This CDR3 spans 14 amino acids. The CDR3 loop reads CASSPAGDFYGYTF. The CDR3 DNA is TGTGCCAGCAGCCCCGCAGGGGACTTCTATGGCTACACCTTC.

The chain has TRBV7-6 and TRBJ2-3; D is possibly TRBD2 (5 bases). Trimming removed 8 bases from V and 3 bases from J, with 15 bases in between. Germline CDR1 SGHVS, CDR2 FNYEAQ. The CDR3 covers 14 residues. The CDR3 sequence: CASSLSGETDTQYF. The CDR3 DNA reads as TGTGCCAGCTCCCTTTCCGGGGAGACAGATACGCAGTATTTT.

This sequence joins TRBV25-1 and TRBJ2-5; D could derive from TRBD1 or TRBD2 (7 bases each). Trimming left V 6 bases short and J 4 bases short, with 15 bases between. Germline values: CDR1 MGHDK, CDR2 SYGVNS. This CDR3 is built from 14 residues. The DNA for the CDR3 is TGTGCCAGCAGCCTCAGGGGGGGGCGAGAGACCCAGTACTTC. Amino acids: CASSLRGGRETQYF.

This sequence joins TRBV7-2 and TRBJ2-3; 10 bases match TRBD1. Trimming at V came to 5 bases and at J to 4 bases, leaving 6 bases not matched to a gene. Germline CDR1 is SGHTA and CDR2 is FQGNSA. This CDR3 comprises 15 residues. The CDR3 loop is CASSPTGGAADTQYF. The DNA for the CDR3 is TGTGCCAGCAGCCCGACAGGGGGCGCGGCAGATACGCAGTATTTT.

The rearrangement links TRBV2 to TRBJ1-4; TRBD1 agrees at 9 bases. The CDR3 spans 15 residues. Germline V gene data show CDR1 as SNHLY and CDR2 as FYNNEI. V shed 6 bases, J shed 2 bases, and the junction held 4 bases outside the gene matches. The CDR3 nucleotides are TGTGCCAGCAGGGAACAGGGGGCTACTAATGAAAAACTGTTTTTT. Its translation is CASREQGATNEKLFF.

In this sample, this clone turned up once. The CDR3 spells CATRQQPAGGGNEQFF. The CDR3, as DNA: TGCGCCACCCGCCAGCAGCCCGCGGGAGGGGGCAATGAGCAGTTCTTC. This chain connects TRBV5-1 to TRBJ2-1; 9 nucleotides line up with TRBD2. The CDR3 has 16 amino acids. Germline CDR1 reads SGHRS; CDR2 reads YFSETQ. V shed 9 bases, J shed 6 bases, and the junction held 16 bases outside the gene matches. Full variable domain (rest looked up from reference TRBV5-1 and TRBJ2-1): KAGVTQTPRYLIKTRGQQVTLSCSPISGHRSVSWYQQTPGQGLQFLFEYFSETQRNKGNFPGRFSGRQFSNSRSEMNVSTLELGDSALYLCATRQQPAGGGNEQFFGPGTRLTVL.

This rearrangement joins TRBV27 to TRBJ2-5; no reliable D call. Germline V gives CDR1 MNHEY, CDR2 SMNVEV (reference sequence). CDR3 length: 12 amino acids. With 6 bases removed from V and 7 bases from J, the gap between germline ends came to 12 bases. The CDR3 here is CASSLVHGTQYF. The DNA of the CDR3 is TGTGCCAGCAGCTTGGTTCACGGGACCCAGTACTTC.

The chain carries TRBV28 and TRBJ2-7; TRBD1 agrees at 11 bases. After removal of 6 bases from V and 0 bases from J, the junction contained 7 bases not matched to a gene. Germline V gene sequence: CDR1 MDHEN, CDR2 SYDVKM. The CDR3 has 16 residues. The CDR3: CASRPGQGGYSYEQYF. CDR3 sequence (DNA): TGTGCCAGCAGGCCGGGACAGGGGGGTTACTCCTACGAGCAGTACTTC.

V is TRBV2 and J is TRBJ1-1; D is ambiguous. There are 14 residues in the CDR3. V lost 5 bases to trimming and J lost 1 base, with 11 bases between them. CDR1 and CDR2 from the germline V gene are SNHLY and FYNNEI. CDR3 nucleotide sequence: TGTGCCAGCAGTAAGTTCCGGGAGAACACTGAAGCTTTCTTT. Translated, it gives CASSKFRENTEAFF.